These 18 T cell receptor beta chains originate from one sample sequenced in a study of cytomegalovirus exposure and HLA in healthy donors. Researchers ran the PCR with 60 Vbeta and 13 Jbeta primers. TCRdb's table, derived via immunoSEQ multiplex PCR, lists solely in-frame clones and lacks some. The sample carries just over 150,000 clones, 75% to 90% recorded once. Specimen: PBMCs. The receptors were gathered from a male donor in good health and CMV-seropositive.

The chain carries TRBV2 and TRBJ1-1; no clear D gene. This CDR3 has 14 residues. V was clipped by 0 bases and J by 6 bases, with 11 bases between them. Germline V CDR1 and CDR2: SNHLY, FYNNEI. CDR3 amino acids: CASSEAVSVAEAFF. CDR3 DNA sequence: TGTGCCAGCAGTGAAGCGGTATCGGTTGCTGAAGCTTTCTTT.

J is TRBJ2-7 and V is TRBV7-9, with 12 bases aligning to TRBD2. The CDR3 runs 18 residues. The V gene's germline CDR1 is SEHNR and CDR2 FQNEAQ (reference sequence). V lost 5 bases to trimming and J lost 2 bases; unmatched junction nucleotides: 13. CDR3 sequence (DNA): TGTGCCAGCAGCACTCCAAAGAGGACTAGCGGGATCGCCTACGAGCAGTACTTC. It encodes CASSTPKRTSGIAYEQYF.

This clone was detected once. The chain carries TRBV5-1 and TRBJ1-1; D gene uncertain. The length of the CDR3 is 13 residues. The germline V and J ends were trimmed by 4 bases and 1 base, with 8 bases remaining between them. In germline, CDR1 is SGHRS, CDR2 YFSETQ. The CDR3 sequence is CASSQNRNTEAFF. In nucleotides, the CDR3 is TGCGCCAGCAGCCAGAACAGGAACACTGAAGCTTTCTTT.

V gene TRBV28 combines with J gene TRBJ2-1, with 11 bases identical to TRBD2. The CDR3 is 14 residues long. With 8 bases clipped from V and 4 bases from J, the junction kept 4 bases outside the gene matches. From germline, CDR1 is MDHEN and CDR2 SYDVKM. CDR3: CASQGLADYNEQFF. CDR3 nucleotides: TGTGCCAGCCAGGGACTAGCGGATTACAATGAGCAGTTCTTC.

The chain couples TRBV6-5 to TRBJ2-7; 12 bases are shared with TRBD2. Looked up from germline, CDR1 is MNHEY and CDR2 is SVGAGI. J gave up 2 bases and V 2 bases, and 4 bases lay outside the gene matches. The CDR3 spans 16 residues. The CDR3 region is CASSYPGLAGTYEQYF. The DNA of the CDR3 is TGTGCCAGCAGTTACCCCGGACTAGCGGGAACCTACGAGCAGTACTTC.

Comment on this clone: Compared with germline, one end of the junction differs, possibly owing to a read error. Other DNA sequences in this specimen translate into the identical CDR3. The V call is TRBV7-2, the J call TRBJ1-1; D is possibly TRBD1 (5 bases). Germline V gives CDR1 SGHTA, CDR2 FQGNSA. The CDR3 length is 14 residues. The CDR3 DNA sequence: TGTGCCAGCAGCTCAGAAGGGGTGAACACTGAAGCCTTCTTT. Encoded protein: CASSSEGVNTEAFF. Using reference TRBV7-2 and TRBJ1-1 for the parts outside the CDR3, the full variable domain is GAGVSQSPSNKVTEKGKDVELRCDPISGHTALYWYRQSLGQGLEFLIYFQGNSAPDKSGLPSDRFSAERTGGSVSTLTIQRTQQEDSAVYLCASSSEGVNTEAFFGQGTRLTVV.

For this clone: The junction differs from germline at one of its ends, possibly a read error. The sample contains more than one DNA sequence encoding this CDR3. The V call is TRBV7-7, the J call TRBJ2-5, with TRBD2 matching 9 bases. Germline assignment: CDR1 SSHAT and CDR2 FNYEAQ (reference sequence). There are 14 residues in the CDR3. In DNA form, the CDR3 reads TGTGCTAGCAGCTTAGAACTAGCGGGAGAGACCCAGTACTTC. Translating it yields CASSLELAGETQYF.

The CDR3 nucleotides are TGTGCCAGCAGCCCACGACAGGGGTCCATGACCGGGGAGCTGTTTTTT. Protein sequence: CASSPRQGSMTGELFF. The chain joins TRBV9 to TRBJ2-2; 8 nucleotides align to TRBD1. Germline V gives CDR1 SGDLS, CDR2 YYNGEE. The trim removed 4 bases at V and 5 bases at J, leaving 10 bases unmatched. This CDR3 has 16 residues.

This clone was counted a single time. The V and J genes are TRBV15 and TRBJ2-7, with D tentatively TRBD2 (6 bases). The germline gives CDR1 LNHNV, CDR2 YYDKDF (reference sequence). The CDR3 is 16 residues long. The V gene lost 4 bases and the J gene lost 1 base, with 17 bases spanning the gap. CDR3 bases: TGTGCCACCAGCACCTCCAATCTAGCGCCTTCCTACGAGCAGTACTTC. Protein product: CATSTSNLAPSYEQYF.

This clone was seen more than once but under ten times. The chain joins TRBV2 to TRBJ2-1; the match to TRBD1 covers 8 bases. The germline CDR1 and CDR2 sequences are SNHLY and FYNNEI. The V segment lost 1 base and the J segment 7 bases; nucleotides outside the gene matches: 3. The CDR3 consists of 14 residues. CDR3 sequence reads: CASSEGQGANEQFF. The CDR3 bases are TGTGCCAGCAGTGAAGGGCAGGGGGCAAATGAGCAGTTCTTC.

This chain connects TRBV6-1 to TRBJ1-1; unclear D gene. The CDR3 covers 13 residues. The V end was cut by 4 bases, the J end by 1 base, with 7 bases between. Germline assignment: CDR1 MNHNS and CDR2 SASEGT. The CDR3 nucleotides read TGTGCCAGCAGTGCCCCGAGGAACACTGAAGCTTTCTTT. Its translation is CASSAPRNTEAFF.

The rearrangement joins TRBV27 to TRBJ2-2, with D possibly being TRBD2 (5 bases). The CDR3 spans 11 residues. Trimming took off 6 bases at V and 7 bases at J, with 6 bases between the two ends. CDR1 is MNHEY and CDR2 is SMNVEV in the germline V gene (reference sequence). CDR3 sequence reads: CASSRGGELFF. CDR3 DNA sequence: TGTGCCAGCAGCCGGGGCGGGGAGCTGTTTTTT.

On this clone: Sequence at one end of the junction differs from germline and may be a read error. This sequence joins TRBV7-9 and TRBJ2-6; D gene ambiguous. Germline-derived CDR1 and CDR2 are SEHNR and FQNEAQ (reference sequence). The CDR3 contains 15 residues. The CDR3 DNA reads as TGTTCCAGCAGCCCCGCGGCCTCTGGGGCCAACGTCCTGACTTTC. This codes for CSSSPAASGANVLTF.

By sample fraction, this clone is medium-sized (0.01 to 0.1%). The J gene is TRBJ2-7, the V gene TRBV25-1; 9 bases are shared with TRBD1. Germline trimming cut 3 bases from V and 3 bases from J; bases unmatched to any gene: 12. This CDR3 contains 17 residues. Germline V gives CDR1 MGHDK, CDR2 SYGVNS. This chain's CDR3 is CASSDRGRDRVVYEQYF. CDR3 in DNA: TGTGCCAGCAGTGATCGGGGCCGGGACAGGGTGGTCTACGAGCAGTACTTC.

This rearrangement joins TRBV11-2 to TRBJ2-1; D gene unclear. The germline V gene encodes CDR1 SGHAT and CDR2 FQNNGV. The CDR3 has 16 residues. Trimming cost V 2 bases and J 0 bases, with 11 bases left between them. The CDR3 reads CASSLFPASSYNEQFF. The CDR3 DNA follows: TGTGCCAGCAGCTTATTCCCCGCCAGCTCCTACAATGAGCAGTTCTTC.

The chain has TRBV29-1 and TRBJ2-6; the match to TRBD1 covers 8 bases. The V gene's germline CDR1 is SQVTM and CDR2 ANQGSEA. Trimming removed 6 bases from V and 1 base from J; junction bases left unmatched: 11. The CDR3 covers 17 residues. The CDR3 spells CSVLDRAILSGANVLTF. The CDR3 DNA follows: TGCAGCGTCCTGGACAGGGCTATTCTATCTGGGGCCAACGTCCTGACTTTC.

Here the CDR3 DNA reads TGTGCCAGCAGCGTAGCTGGAGGGGGCCATCCCACGAACACTGAAGCTTTCTTT. It encodes CASSVAGGGHPTNTEAFF. The chain joins TRBV9 to TRBJ1-1; 7 bases are shared with TRBD1. CDR1 and CDR2 (germline): SGDLS, YYNGEE. The ends lost 0 bases at V and 1 base at J; junction bases unmatched: 12. CDR3 length: 18 residues.

The CDR3 sequence is CASSPRAGAHEQYF. As DNA, the CDR3 is TGTGCCAGCTCACCAAGAGCGGGAGCCCACGAGCAGTACTTC. J is TRBJ2-7 and V is TRBV18, with 8 bases identical to TRBD2. The CDR3 loop spans 14 amino acids. The V and J ends lost 2 bases and 5 bases, in that order; junction bases with no gene match: 5. Germline V gives CDR1 KGHSH, CDR2 LQKENI.